This T cell receptor (beta chain) was captured by sequencing in a study of cytomegalovirus exposure and HLA in healthy donors. The study, taken as a whole, reports: Most subjects' HLA-A and HLA-B alleles were reportedly predicted from TCR beta sequences. Specificity for CMV antigens was confirmed in vitro for a few of the CMV-associated chains.

Germline CDR1 and CDR2: SGHTA and FQGNSA. J lost 1 base, V lost 6 bases, and 13 bases had no gene match. This CDR3 has 17 residues. 13 Jbeta primers and 60 Vbeta primers were used for the PCR. Using immunoSEQ multiplex PCR, the repertoire was profiled, and TCRdb retains in-frame clones only, with some absent. The sample lists 93,000 or so clones; roughly 77% were seen once. This clone was seen a few times. Its matching antigen is unknown. Sequencing used PBMCs. The clonotype originates from a young woman in good health and CMV-seropositive. The V gene is TRBV7-2, the J gene TRBJ2-3, with 7 bases aligning to TRBD2. The CDR3 here is CASRKSVAGEGTDTQYF. CDR3 nucleotides: TGTGCCAGCAGGAAAAGCGTGGCGGGAGAGGGCACAGATACGCAGTATTTT.